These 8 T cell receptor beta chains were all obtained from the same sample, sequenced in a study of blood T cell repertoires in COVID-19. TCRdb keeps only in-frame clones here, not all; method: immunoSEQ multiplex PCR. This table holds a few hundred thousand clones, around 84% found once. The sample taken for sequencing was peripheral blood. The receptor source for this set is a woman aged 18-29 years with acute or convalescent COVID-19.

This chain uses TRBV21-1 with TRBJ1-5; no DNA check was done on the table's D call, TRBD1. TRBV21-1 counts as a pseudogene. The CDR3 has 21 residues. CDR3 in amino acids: CASSKRLVVGRKSSSNQPQHF. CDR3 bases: TGTGCCAGCAGCAAAAGACTTGTGGTGGGGCGCAAAAGTAGTAGCAATCAGCCCCAGCATTTT.

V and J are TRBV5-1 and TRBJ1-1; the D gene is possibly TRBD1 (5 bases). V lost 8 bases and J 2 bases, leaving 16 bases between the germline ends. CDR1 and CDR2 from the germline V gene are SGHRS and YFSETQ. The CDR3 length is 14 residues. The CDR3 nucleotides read TGCGCCAGTAAATTGGGGACTGAAAACACTGAAGCTTTCTTT. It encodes CASKLGTENTEAFF.

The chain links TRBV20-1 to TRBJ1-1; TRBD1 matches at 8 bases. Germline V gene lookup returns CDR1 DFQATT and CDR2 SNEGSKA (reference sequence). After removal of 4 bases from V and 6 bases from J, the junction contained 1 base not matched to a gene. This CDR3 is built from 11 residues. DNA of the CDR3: TGCAGTGCTACAGGGGGCCCTGAAGCTTTCTTT. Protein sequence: CSATGGPEAFF.

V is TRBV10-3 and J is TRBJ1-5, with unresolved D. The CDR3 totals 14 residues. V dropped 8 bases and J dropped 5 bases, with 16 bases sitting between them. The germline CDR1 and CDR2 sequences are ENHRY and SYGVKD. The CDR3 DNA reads TGTGCCATCGGGGAGTCGGGAGGAGATCAGCCCCAGCATTTT. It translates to CAIGESGGDQPQHF.

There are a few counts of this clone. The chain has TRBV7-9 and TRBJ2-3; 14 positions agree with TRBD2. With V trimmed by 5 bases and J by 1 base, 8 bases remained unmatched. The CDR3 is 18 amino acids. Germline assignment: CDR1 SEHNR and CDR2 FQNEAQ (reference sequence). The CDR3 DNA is TGTGCCAGCAGCATAGGGACTAGCGGGAGTAGGGGCACAGATACGCAGTATTTT. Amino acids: CASSIGTSGSRGTDTQYF.

CDR3 residues: CASTGLLNTGELFF. CDR3 nucleotide sequence: TGCGCCAGCACAGGGTTATTGAACACCGGGGAGCTGTTTTTT. The chain has TRBV5-1 and TRBJ2-2; maybe TRBD1 (5 bases). Germline V gene sequence: CDR1 SGHRS, CDR2 YFSETQ. The V and J ends lost 6 bases and 1 base respectively, with 10 bases between them. This CDR3 spans 14 amino acids.

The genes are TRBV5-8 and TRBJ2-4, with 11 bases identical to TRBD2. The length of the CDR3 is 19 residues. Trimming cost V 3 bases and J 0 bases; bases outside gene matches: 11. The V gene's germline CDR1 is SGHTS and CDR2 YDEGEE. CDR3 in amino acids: CASSSGGLAGGRAKNIQYF. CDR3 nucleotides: TGTGCCAGCAGCTCAGGCGGGCTAGCGGGGGGTAGAGCCAAAAACATTCAGTACTTC.

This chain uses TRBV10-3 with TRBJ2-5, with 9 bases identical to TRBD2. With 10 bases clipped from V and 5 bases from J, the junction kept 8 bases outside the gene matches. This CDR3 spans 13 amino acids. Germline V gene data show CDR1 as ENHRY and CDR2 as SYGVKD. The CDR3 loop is CATMASGKETQYF. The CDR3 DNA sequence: TGTGCCACGATGGCTAGCGGGAAGGAGACCCAGTACTTC.